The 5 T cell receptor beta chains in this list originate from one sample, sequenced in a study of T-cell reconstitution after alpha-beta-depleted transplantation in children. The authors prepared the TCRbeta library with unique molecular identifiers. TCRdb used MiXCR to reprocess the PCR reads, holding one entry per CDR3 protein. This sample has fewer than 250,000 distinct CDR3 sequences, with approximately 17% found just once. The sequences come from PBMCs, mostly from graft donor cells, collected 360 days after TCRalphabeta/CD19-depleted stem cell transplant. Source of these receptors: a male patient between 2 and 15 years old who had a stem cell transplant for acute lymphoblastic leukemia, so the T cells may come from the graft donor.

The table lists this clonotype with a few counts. The CDR3 DNA is TGCGCCAGCAGCTCTCCTTTCGTGGAGAGCGGCCAAGCTTTCTTT. Protein sequence: CASSSPFVESGQAFF. V gene TRBV5-1 combines with J gene TRBJ1-1; D is undetermined. Germline CDR1 reads SGHRS; CDR2 reads YFSETQ. The CDR3 is 15 amino acids. With 3 bases removed from V and 9 bases from J, the gap between germline ends came to 21 bases.

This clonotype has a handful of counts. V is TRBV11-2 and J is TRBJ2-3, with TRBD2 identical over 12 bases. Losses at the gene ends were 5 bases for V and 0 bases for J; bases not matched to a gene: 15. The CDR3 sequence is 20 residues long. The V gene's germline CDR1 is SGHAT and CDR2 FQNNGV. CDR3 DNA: TGTGCCAGCAGCCCCCCCCGACTAGCGGGGGACTTCCTTAGCACAGATACGCAGTATTTT. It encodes CASSPPRLAGDFLSTDTQYF.

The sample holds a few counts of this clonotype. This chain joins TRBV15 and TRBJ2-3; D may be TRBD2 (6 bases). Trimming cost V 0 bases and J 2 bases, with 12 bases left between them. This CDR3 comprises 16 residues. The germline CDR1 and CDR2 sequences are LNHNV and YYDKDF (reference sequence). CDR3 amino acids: CATSRDSGTNTDTQYF. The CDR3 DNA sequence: TGTGCCACCAGCAGAGATAGCGGCACCAACACAGATACGCAGTATTTT.

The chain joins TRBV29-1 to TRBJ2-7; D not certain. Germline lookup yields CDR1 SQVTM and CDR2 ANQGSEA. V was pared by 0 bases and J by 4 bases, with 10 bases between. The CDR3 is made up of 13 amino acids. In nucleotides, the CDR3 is TGCAGCGTTGAAGACCCGGACCGGTACGAGCAGTACTTC. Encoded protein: CSVEDPDRYEQYF.

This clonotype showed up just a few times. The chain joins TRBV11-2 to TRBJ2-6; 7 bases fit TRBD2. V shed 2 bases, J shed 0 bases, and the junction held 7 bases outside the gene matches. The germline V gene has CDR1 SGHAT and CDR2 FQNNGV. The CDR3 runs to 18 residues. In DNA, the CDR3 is TGTGCCAGCAGCTTATTCGTCGGGAGGCCCTCTGGGGCCAACGTCCTGACTTTC. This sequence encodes CASSLFVGRPSGANVLTF. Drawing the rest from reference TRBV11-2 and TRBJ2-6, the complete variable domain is EAGVAQSPRYKIIEKRQSVAFWCNPISGHATLYWYQQILGQGPKLLIQFQNNGVVDDSQLPKDRFSAERLKGVDSTLKIQPAKLEDSAVYLCASSLFVGRPSGANVLTFGAGSRLTVL.